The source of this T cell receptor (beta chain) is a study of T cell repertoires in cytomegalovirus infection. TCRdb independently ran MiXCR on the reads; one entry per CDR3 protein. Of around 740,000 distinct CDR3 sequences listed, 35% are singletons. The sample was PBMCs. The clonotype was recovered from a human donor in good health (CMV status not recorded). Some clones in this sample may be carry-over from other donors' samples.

This CDR3 reads CASRQGTVVGEQYF. The CDR3 DNA follows: TGTGCCAGCAGACAGGGGACAGTGGTTGGCGAGCAGTACTTC. The V call is TRBV5-4, the J call TRBJ2-7; 7 nucleotides match TRBD1. V shed 5 bases, J shed 6 bases, and the junction held 11 bases outside the gene matches. CDR1 is SGHNT, CDR2 YYREEE, per germline (reference sequence). The CDR3 is 14 amino acids.